These 19 T cell receptor beta chains came from one sample sequenced in a study of T cells expressing NK-cell markers. TCRdb reprocessed the 5' RACE reads; each CDR3 protein has one entry and no DNA is given. Across about 110,000 distinct CDR3 sequences, the top ten clones capture around 18% of the sample. The material sequenced was blood T cells: a sorted CD56 or NKG2C T cell subset, CD4+ or CD8+ T cells, or bulk PBMC T cells (not recorded which). Receptors originate from a woman between 18 and 69 years old in good health.

The chain joins TRBV6-2 or TRBV6-3 to TRBJ1-1. The CDR3 extends over 15 amino acids. Germline values: CDR1 MNHEY, CDR2 SVGEGT. CDR3 loop: CASSFLTGLDTEAFF.

The V and J genes are TRBV6-5 and TRBJ1-1. The CDR3 is made up of 14 amino acids. Germline loops: CDR1 MNHEY, CDR2 SVGAGI. The chain's CDR3 is CASSYSRSDTEAFF.

This chain links TRBV6-1 with TRBJ2-1. The CDR3 covers 14 residues. The V gene's germline CDR1 is MNHNS and CDR2 SASEGT. CDR3 sequence: CASRFGGSYNEQFF.

The chain recombines TRBV6-5 with TRBJ2-5. This CDR3 has 14 residues. CDR1 is MNHEY, CDR2 SVGAGI, per germline. This CDR3 is CASSYGEGSPTQYF.

The chain has TRBV29-1 and TRBJ1-1; the D gene TCRdb calls, TRBD1, cannot be checked with no DNA. Germline assignment: CDR1 SQVTM and CDR2 ANQGSEA. This CDR3 comprises 12 residues. CDR3 in amino acids: CSVRTGETEAFF. The full variable domain, in which reference TRBV29-1 and TRBJ1-1 provide the parts outside the CDR3, is SAVISQKPSRDICQRGTSLTIQCQVDSQVTMMFWYRQQPGQSLTLIATANQGSEATYESGFVIDKFPISRPNLTFSTLTVSNMSPEDSSIYLCSVRTGETEAFFGQGTRLTVV.

CDR3 residues: CASSLAGTGHDEQYF. The chain combines TRBV7-9 with TRBJ2-7; TCRdb's D gene call, TRBD1, goes unchecked for lack of DNA. The germline V gene encodes CDR1 SEHNR and CDR2 FQNEAQ (reference sequence). The CDR3 extends over 15 amino acids.

The chain is built from TRBV25-1 and TRBJ1-2; TCRdb selects TRBD1, and the lack of DNA leaves this call unchecked. The CDR3 has 14 residues. CDR1 MGHDK and CDR2 SYGVNS come from the germline V gene. CDR3 residues: CASSPQGDHYGYTF.

The V and J genes are TRBV18 and TRBJ2-5; TCRdb's D gene call, TRBD1, goes unchecked for lack of DNA. The CDR3 length is 14 residues. Germline CDR1 and CDR2: KGHSH and LQKENI. The chain's CDR3 is CASSPTGGRETQYF.

The V gene is TRBV5-6, the J gene TRBJ1-1; the D call from TCRdb, TRBD1, cannot be confirmed without DNA. The CDR3 length is 14 residues. The germline gives CDR1 SGHDT, CDR2 YYEEEE. This CDR3 reads CASSLWGGATEAFF.

The CDR3 here is CASSLVYEQYF. The chain employs TRBV5-6 and TRBJ2-7. The CDR3 runs to 11 residues. In germline, CDR1 is SGHDT, CDR2 YYEEEE.

The chain uses TRBV4-2 and TRBJ2-5. The germline V gene encodes CDR1 LGHNA and CDR2 YNFKEQ. This CDR3 region has 14 residues. CDR3 sequence reads: CASSQEGTQETQYF.

CDR3 region: CASSFLAGAYEQYF. The rearrangement links TRBV7-2 to TRBJ2-7; TCRdb's D call of TRBD2 is untestable without DNA. The CDR3 contains 14 residues. Germline V CDR1 and CDR2: SGHTA, FQGNSA.

J is TRBJ2-5 and V is TRBV6-2 or TRBV6-3. The CDR3 sequence is 15 residues long. Germline V lookup: CDR1 MNHEY, CDR2 SVGEGT. The CDR3 sequence is CASSYSTVWEETQYF.

The chain is built from TRBV29-1 and TRBJ2-2; TCRdb outputs TRBD1, but without DNA this stays unchecked. Germline CDR1 and CDR2: SQVTM and ANQGSEA. There are 13 residues in the CDR3. The CDR3 sequence: CSIKDSNTGELFF.

V usage is TRBV12-3 or TRBV12-4 and J usage is TRBJ1-1. The CDR3 runs to 13 residues. The chain's CDR3 is CASNLDGHTEAFF.

The rearrangement links TRBV4-1 to TRBJ1-1. From germline, CDR1 is MGHRA and CDR2 YSYEKL. This CDR3 has 15 amino acids. The CDR3 here is CASSQLRNSNTEAFF.

This chain uses TRBV20-1 with TRBJ2-7; TCRdb lists TRBD2, though no DNA is available to test this call. The CDR3 contains 14 residues. Germline CDR1 and CDR2: DFQATT and SNEGSKA (reference sequence). The CDR3 sequence: CSAPPRRNIDEQYF.

The chain links TRBV11-3 to TRBJ2-1; no DNA is available, so the TRBD1 call from TCRdb remains unchecked. CDR1 and CDR2 from the germline V gene are SGHNT and YENEEA. The CDR3 runs 13 residues. CDR3 residues: CASSLGGANEQFF.

The chain has TRBV11-1 and TRBJ2-1; TCRdb calls TRBD1, which cannot be checked without DNA. This CDR3 region has 19 residues. Per germline, CDR1 SGHAT and CDR2 FQDESV (reference sequence). The CDR3 loop is CASSLALGQGDDSYNEQFF.